This T cell receptor beta chain was documented in a study of T and B cells in COVID-19 patients. Study-level results: Of 2,331 TCR clusters found only in the recovered cohort, 25 to 35 had low generation probability.

Blood genomic DNA input for TRB amplification was 250-500 ng. Multiplex PCR with BIOMED2 TRB-A/B primer pools amplified TRB rearrangements. MiXCR, applied by TCRdb to the multiplex PCR reads, yields one record per CDR3 protein. This sample yields fewer than 15,000 distinct CDR3 sequences, of which roughly 26% are seen a single time; 7% belongs to the top ten. Notes on this clonotype: The antigen is undetermined.

The CDR3 contains 14 residues. The germline V gene has CDR1 SGHRS and CDR2 YFSETQ. Trimming left V 6 bases short and J 0 bases short, with 9 bases between. The clonotype was recovered from a human donor who had recovered from COVID-19. This sequence joins TRBV5-1 and TRBJ1-4; tentatively, D is TRBD1 (6 bases). Sequenced material: blood. The CDR3 here is CASNEGATNEKLFF. The DNA for the CDR3 is TGCGCCAGCAACGAGGGGGCAACTAATGAAAAACTGTTTTTT. Full variable domain (missing parts from reference TRBV5-1 and TRBJ1-4): KAGVTQTPRYLIKTRGQQVTLSCSPISGHRSVSWYQQTPGQGLQFLFEYFSETQRNKGNFPGRFSGRQFSNSRSEMNVSTLELGDSALYLCASNEGATNEKLFFGSGTQLSVL.